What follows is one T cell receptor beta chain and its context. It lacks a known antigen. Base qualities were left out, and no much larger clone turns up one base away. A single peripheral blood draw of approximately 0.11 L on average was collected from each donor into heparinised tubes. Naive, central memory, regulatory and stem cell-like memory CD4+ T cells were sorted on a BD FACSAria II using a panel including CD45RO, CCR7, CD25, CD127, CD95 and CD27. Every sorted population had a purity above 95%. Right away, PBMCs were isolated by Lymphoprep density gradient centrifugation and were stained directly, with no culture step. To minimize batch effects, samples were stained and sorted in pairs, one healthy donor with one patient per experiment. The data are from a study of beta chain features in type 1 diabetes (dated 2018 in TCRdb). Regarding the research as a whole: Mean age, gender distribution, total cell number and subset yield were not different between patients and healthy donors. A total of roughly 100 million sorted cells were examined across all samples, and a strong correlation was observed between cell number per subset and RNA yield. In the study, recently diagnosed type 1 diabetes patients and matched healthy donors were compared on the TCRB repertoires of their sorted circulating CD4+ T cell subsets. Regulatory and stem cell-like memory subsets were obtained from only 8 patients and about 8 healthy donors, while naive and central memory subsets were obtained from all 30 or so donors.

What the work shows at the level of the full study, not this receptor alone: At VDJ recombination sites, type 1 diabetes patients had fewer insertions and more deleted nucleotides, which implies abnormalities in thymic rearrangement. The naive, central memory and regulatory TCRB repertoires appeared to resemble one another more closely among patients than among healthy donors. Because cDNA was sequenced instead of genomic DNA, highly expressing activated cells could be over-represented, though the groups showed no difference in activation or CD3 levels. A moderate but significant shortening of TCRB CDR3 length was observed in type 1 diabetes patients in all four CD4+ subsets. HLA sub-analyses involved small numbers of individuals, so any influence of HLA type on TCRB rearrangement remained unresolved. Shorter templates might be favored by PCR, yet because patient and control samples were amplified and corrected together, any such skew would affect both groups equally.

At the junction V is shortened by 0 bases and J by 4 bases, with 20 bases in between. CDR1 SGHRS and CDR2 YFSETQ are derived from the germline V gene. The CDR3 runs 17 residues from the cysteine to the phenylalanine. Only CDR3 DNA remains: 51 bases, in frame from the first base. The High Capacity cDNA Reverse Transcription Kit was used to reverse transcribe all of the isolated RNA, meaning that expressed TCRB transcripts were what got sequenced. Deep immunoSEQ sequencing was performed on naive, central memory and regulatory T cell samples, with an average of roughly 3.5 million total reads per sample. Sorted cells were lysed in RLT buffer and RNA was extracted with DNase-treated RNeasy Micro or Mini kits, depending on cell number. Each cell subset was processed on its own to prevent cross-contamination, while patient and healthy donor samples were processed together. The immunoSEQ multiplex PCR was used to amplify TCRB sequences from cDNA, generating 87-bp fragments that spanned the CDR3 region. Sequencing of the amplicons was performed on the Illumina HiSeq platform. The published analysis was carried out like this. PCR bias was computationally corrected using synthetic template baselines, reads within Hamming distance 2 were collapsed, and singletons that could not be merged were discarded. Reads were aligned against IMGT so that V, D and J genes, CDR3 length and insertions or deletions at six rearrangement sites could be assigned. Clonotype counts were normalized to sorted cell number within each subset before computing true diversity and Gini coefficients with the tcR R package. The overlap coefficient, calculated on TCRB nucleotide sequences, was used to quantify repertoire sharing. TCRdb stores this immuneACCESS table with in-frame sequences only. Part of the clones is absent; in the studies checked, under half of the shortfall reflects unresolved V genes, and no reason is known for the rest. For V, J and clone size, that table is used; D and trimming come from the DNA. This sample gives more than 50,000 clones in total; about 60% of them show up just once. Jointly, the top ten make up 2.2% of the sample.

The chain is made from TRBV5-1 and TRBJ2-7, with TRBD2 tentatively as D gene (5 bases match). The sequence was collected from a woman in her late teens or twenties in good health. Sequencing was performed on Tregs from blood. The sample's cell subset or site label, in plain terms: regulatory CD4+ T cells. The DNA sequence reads TGCGCCAGCAGCTTGGTGCCCCCCCAGCGGACCTTATACGAGCAGTACTTC. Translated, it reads CASSLVPPQRTLYEQYF.